This TCR beta chain was captured in a study of blood T cells in healthy people across ages. Background on the study: Per every two T cells, about one barcoded beta molecule was captured by template switching. Study-wide findings and caveats: As age increased, TCR beta diversity per million T cells fell in a roughly linear fashion.

A second PCR, run for roughly 7 to 11 cycles, used a sample-barcoded 5' primer plus a J-beta primer mix. A single record per CDR3 protein comes from TCRdb applying MiXCR to the 5' RACE reads. The sample yields 900,000 to 950,000 distinct CDR3 sequences, under 35% seen once. Between the trimmed V and J ends, which lost 3 bases and 8 bases, there was a span of 16 bases. Germline-derived CDR1 and CDR2 are SGHTA and FQGNSA. This CDR3 has 14 amino acids. As concerns this clonotype: Antigen: not known.

The data also belong to a second study, concerning T cells of mothers and their children. That source notes: The study recruited a few healthy Caucasian mothers and their six children as donors.

The chain combines TRBV7-2 with TRBJ1-2; D gene uncertain. Specimen: blood. The sequence was collected from a middle-aged woman in good health. CDR3 DNA sequence: TGTGCCAGCAGCTTTTATTTGGAGGAGCACGGCTACACCTTC. Translation: CASSFYLEEHGYTF.